The clone carrying this T cell receptor (beta chain) is a singleton in its sample. The antigen remains undetermined. TCRdb called the PCR reads again in MiXCR, with one record for every CDR3 protein. The table has some 30,000 distinct CDR3 sequences, roughly half seen once. This record belongs to a study of esophageal squamous cell carcinoma under preoperative chemotherapy. Study information: Samples included peripheral blood T cells as well as tumor-infiltrating lymphocytes.

Time point specified: before preoperative PTX-NDP chemotherapy. Before surgery, patients were given preoperative paclitaxel-nedaplatin chemotherapy. Deletions cut 11 bases from V and 9 bases from J, with 27 bases between. There are 15 residues in the CDR3. Germline V gene data show CDR1 as SGHTA and CDR2 as FQGNSA. Overall study findings and caveats: Post-treatment tumor-infiltrating lymphocytes appeared partly derived from peripheral T cells migrating into the tumor. Paclitaxel-nedaplatin therapy caused immediate, substantial clonotype frequency changes.

Specimen collection occurred from a patient given preoperative chemotherapy. This clonotype was obtained from a human donor with esophageal squamous cell carcinoma. The donor label of this sample is uncertain. The rearrangement joins TRBV7-2 to TRBJ2-3; the D gene could be TRBD1 or TRBD2 (6 bases each). Here the CDR3 DNA reads TGTGCCGGGGGCTTAGGGGGGAGCGTGTATGAGACGCAGTATTTT. The encoded protein is CAGGLGGSVYETQYF. The variable domain in full, with the rest retrieved from reference TRBV7-2 and TRBJ2-3, is GAGVSQSPSNKVTEKGKDVELRCDPISGHTALYWYRQSLGQGLEFLIYFQGNSAPDKSGLPSDRFSAERTGGSVSTLTIQRTQQEDSAVYLCAGGLGGSVYETQYFGPGTRLTVL.